The 10 T cell receptor beta chains below were found in one sample sequenced in a study of blood T cell repertoires in COVID-19. Assay: immunoSEQ multiplex PCR; the TCRdb copy retains only in-frame clones and omits some. The sample gives approximately 97,000 clones, 75% to 95% of which show up once; 3.5% to 4.5% is in the top ten. The sample was peripheral blood. Receptors originate from a man aged 18 to 30 with acute or convalescent COVID-19.

The chain uses TRBV5-1 and TRBJ2-5, with 9 bases matching TRBD1. Losses at the gene ends were 8 bases for V and 2 bases for J; bases not matched to a gene: 4. Germline CDR1 SGHRS, CDR2 YFSETQ. This CDR3 contains 13 residues. The CDR3 loop reads CASGQGIQETQYF. CDR3 sequence (DNA): TGCGCCAGTGGACAGGGGATACAAGAGACCCAGTACTTC.

This rearrangement joins TRBV3-1 (or the pseudogene TRBV3-2) to TRBJ1-5; D not certain. CDR3 length: 12 residues. V was cut by 4 bases and J by 2 bases, with 3 bases left in between. CDR1 is LGHDT, CDR2 YNNKEL, per germline (reference sequence). CDR3 sequence reads: CASSPGNQPQHF. The CDR3 DNA reads TGTGCCAGCAGCCCGGGCAATCAGCCCCAGCATTTT.

The chain uses TRBV3-1 (or the pseudogene TRBV3-2) and TRBJ1-6, with a weak D call TRBD1 (6 bases). The V gene lost 1 base and the J gene lost 7 bases, with 11 bases spanning the gap. The CDR3 is 15 amino acids. Germline-derived CDR1 and CDR2 are LGHDT and YNNKEL (reference sequence). CDR3 sequence: CASSQATGINSPLHF. In nucleotides, the CDR3 is TGTGCCAGCAGCCAAGCGACAGGAATCAATTCACCCCTCCACTTT.

The chain carries TRBV30 and TRBJ1-2; 9 positions match TRBD1. The V gene end was trimmed by 2 bases and the J gene end by 6 bases; junction bases not matched to a gene: 4. Germline V gene data show CDR1 as GTSNPN and CDR2 as SVGIG (reference sequence). This CDR3 has 13 amino acids. The CDR3 nucleotides read TGTGCCTGGAGTTTAACAGGGGGCAATGGCTACACCTTC. Translating it yields CAWSLTGGNGYTF.

The chain has TRBV28 and TRBJ1-1; the match to TRBD1 covers 9 bases. V shed 5 bases and J 6 bases; nucleotides not matched to a gene: 10. This CDR3 region has 15 residues. Germline V CDR1 and CDR2: MDHEN, SYDVKM. This CDR3 reads CASSAGTGKYSEAFF. CDR3 sequence (DNA): TGTGCCAGCAGTGCCGGGACAGGGAAATATTCTGAAGCTTTCTTT.

This chain links TRBV3-1 (or the pseudogene TRBV3-2) with TRBJ2-3, with TRBD2 as a possible D gene (5 bases). With 4 bases removed from V and 0 bases from J, the gap between germline ends came to 17 bases. The CDR3 loop spans 17 amino acids. CDR1 and CDR2 (germline): LGHDT, YNNKEL (reference sequence). This chain's CDR3 is CASSPLKSGPSTDTQYF. The CDR3, as DNA: TGTGCCAGCAGCCCACTAAAGAGCGGCCCTAGCACAGATACGCAGTATTTT.

The V call is TRBV10-3, the J call TRBJ2-3; weak D call: TRBD2 (6 bases). V was pared by 2 bases and J by 4 bases, with 13 bases between. The CDR3 runs 15 residues. CDR1 and CDR2 from the germline V gene are ENHRY and SYGVKD. CDR3 in amino acids: CAISEGTLGADTQYF. CDR3 DNA sequence: TGTGCCATCAGTGAGGGGACTCTAGGGGCAGATACGCAGTATTTT.

This rearrangement joins TRBV21-1 to TRBJ2-5; the table's D call of TRBD2 was not tested on the DNA. TRBV21-1 is annotated as a pseudogene. The CDR3 consists of 18 residues. Here the CDR3 reads CASSKGGCASGVVETQYF. The DNA for the CDR3 is TGTGCCAGCAGCAAAGGTGGGTGCGCTAGCGGGGTTGTGGAGACCCAGTACTTC.

The chain employs TRBV7-6 and TRBJ2-1; 8 bases match TRBD2. Trimming cost V 5 bases and J 4 bases; bases outside gene matches: 7. This CDR3 region has 15 residues. CDR1 is SGHVS, CDR2 FNYEAQ, per germline. The CDR3 protein is CASSPAGGGYNEQFF. The DNA of the CDR3 is TGTGCCAGCAGCCCCGCGGGGGGAGGATACAATGAGCAGTTCTTC.

The chain couples TRBV27 to TRBJ2-6, with 7 bases lining up with TRBD1. With V trimmed by 5 bases and J by 0 bases, 4 bases remained unmatched. Germline CDR1 reads MNHEY; CDR2 reads SMNVEV (reference sequence). The length of the CDR3 is 16 residues. The CDR3 sequence is CASSANRGSGANVLTF. The CDR3 DNA sequence: TGTGCCAGCAGTGCCAACAGGGGCTCTGGGGCCAACGTCCTGACTTTC.